This T cell receptor (beta chain) is from a study of cytomegalovirus exposure and HLA in healthy donors (dated by TCRdb to about 2017). General notes on the study: According to a later analysis, one platform produced both the 120 validation repertoires and the 666 repertoires of the first cohort. The study aimed to test whether signatures of past pathogen exposure could be identified by cataloging public T cell receptors. Besides the first cohort of roughly 700 subjects, a separate validation cohort made up of over 95 different subjects was used. To predict cytomegalovirus infection status, the study brought together high-throughput TCR immunosequencing, statistical association of individual TCRs with disease status, and machine learning. The study at large found these results: A later analysis had no HLA typing for the validation cohort, so co-occurrence there was scored across all 120 or so repertoires. The classifier was reported to diagnose cytomegalovirus status with high specificity and sensitivity in both the original cohort and the validation cohort. The authors suggested that the approach could potentially be generalized to other disease states and immunological phenotypes. In vitro tests confirmed that a few of the cytomegalovirus-associated TCR beta chains recognize cytomegalovirus antigens. The study gave a list of under 200 TCR beta chains associated with cytomegalovirus. Most TCR sequences were observed very rarely across donors, whereas some public TCRs were present in many individuals. A later analysis found that TCRs clustered in the first cohort also tended to co-occur in the 95 to 150 validation repertoires, with 94% of cluster scores above 0.

The donors were included in the validation cohort of over a hundred subjects, a group kept apart from the roughly 690-subject first cohort. Library creation used the immunoSEQ multiplex PCR assay. The study's own analysis went as follows. To diagnose cytomegalovirus status from the catalog of TCR beta chain sequences, a statistical classification framework was built. Drawn from immuneACCESS, this table holds only the in-frame rearrangements with V and J called that TCRdb kept. Clones are partly lost; checked studies trace under half to an unresolved V gene and leave the rest unexplained. The V and J calls and the clone size are those of that table, but D and trimming were determined from the DNA. The sample profile shows 250,000 to 300,000 clones; around 87% of them were found once. The ten largest clones represent about 0.36% of the sample. V is pared back by 3 bases and J by 4 bases, with 14 bases lying between the germline termini. Looking up the germline V gene yields CDR1 SGHDT and CDR2 YYEEEE. The CDR3 contains 14 residues, cysteine and valine counted. CDR3 DNA is the only sequence kept; it has 42 bases, read in frame from the first base.

Comment on this clone: Its antigen is still unknown. No much larger clone is present one base from it, and per-base qualities are unavailable.

Sequencing was done on a sample of PBMCs. The TCR was taken from a young woman in good health and CMV-seronegative. The rearrangement joined TRBV5-6 to TRBJ2-7; TRBD1 is perhaps the D gene, given 5 matching bases. This receptor carries the CDR3 CASSYQGWKYEQYV. The nucleotides read TGTGCCAGCAGCTACCAGGGCTGGAAGTACGAGCAGTACGTC.